A selection of T cell receptor beta chains follows, all from one sample in a study of cytomegalovirus exposure and HLA in healthy donors. Libraries were prepared by immunoSEQ multiplex PCR; TCRdb keeps only in-frame clonotypes and omits some of them. The profile shows 150,000 to 200,000 clones, almost 85% of them singletons. Sequencing was done on a sample of PBMCs. The receptors shown here come from a boy younger than 18 in good health and CMV-seronegative. CDR3s include the opening cysteine and the closing phenylalanine or tryptophan. Fields, in order: CDR3 DNA, CDR3 protein, J gene, D gene, clone size, V gene. A D gene is named only where the DNA matches it firmly. Size tells how often a clone was seen (once, few, many) or the class of an expanded clone, and some rows leave it out.

CDR3 DNA: TGTGCCAGCAGTCCCGACAGGGGCACTGGAAACACCATATATTTT; CDR3 protein: CASSPDRGTGNTIYF; J gene: TRBJ1-3; D gene: TRBD1; clone size: NA; V gene: TRBV7-8
CDR3 DNA: TGTGCCAGTAGTATAGTTCAGGGTGAGCAGCCCCAGCATTTT; CDR3 protein: CASSIVQGEQPQHF; J gene: TRBJ1-5; D gene: NA; clone size: NA; V gene: TRBV19
CDR3 DNA: TGTGCCAGCAGCGTAGGGCAGGGTAGGGCAGATACGCAGTATTTT; CDR3 protein: CASSVGQGRADTQYF; J gene: TRBJ2-3; D gene: NA; clone size: NA; V gene: TRBV9
CDR3 DNA: TGTGCCAGCAGTAATTCGGCGGGAGCCCGGAGTTGGGGGCGCACAGATACGCAGTATTTT; CDR3 protein: CASSNSAGARSWGRTDTQYF; J gene: TRBJ2-3; D gene: NA; clone size: NA; V gene: TRBV27
CDR3 DNA: TGTGCCAGCAGTCCGGGACAGGTCTCTCCTTGGGATGGCTACACCTTC; CDR3 protein: CASSPGQVSPWDGYTF; J gene: TRBJ1-2; D gene: TRBD1; clone size: NA; V gene: TRBV27
CDR3 DNA: TGCGCCAGCAGCCAAGGGTTGGGCCTCCAAGAGACCCAGTACTTC; CDR3 protein: CASSQGLGLQETQYF; J gene: TRBJ2-5; D gene: NA; clone size: NA; V gene: TRBV4-1
CDR3 DNA: TGTGCCAGCAGCCCCGCGGGATTCCCCTACGAGCAGTACTTC; CDR3 protein: CASSPAGFPYEQYF; J gene: TRBJ2-7; D gene: NA; clone size: few; V gene: TRBV14
CDR3 DNA: TGTGCCAGCAGCTTAGCGCTGGGCAGAAATAATGAAAAACTGTTTTTT; CDR3 protein: CASSLALGRNNEKLFF; J gene: TRBJ1-4; D gene: NA; clone size: NA; V gene: TRBV7-8
CDR3 DNA: TGCGCCAGCAGCCAAGAAGGCCGTAGAGGAAGGTTGACTGGAAAACTGTTTTTT; CDR3 protein: CASSQEGRRGRLTGKLFF; J gene: TRBJ1-4; D gene: NA; clone size: few; V gene: TRBV4-1
CDR3 DNA: TGTGCCAGCAGTTTCAATGCCCTGGGGGGAGAGACCCAGTACTTC; CDR3 protein: CASSFNALGGETQYF; J gene: TRBJ2-5; D gene: NA; clone size: NA; V gene: TRBV27
CDR3 DNA: TGTGCCAGCAGCCTCGGGAGAGCCAAAAACATTCAGTACTTC; CDR3 protein: CASSLGRAKNIQYF; J gene: TRBJ2-4; D gene: NA; clone size: NA; V gene: TRBV6-5